Listed here is a single T cell receptor beta chain. Its antigen remains unknown. The assay was immunoSEQ multiplex PCR, and TCRdb's table has in-frame clones only and misses some. This sample has approximately 50,000 clones, with about 88% found just once. This entry belongs to a study of OX40 agonist ivuxolimab in advanced cancers. Overall study context: Prior checkpoint blockade (anti-PD-1, anti-PD-L1 or anti-CTLA-4) was permitted; around 39% had it.

Study-level points and caveats: On average, a greater number of expanded clones characterised CD8+ T cells relative to CD4+.

The length of the CDR3 is 12 residues. Germline V gives CDR1 SGHTA, CDR2 FQGTGA. V was cut by 3 bases and J by 14 bases, with 14 bases left in between. The sequence was collected from an adult with an advanced solid tumor such as melanoma, head and neck, liver or kidney cancer. The chain employs TRBV7-3 and TRBJ2-1, with D possibly TRBD1 on 6 matching bases. The sequenced sample was CD4+ or CD8+ T cells sorted from blood, obtained in a trial of the OX40 agonist ivuxolimab. CDR3 in amino acids: CASSFSQGLKFF. CDR3 DNA sequence: TGTGCCAGCAGCTTTTCACAGGGTCTGAAGTTCTTC. Combining the CDR3 with reference TRBV7-3 and TRBJ2-1 gives the whole variable domain GAGVSQTPSNKVTEKGKYVELRCDPISGHTALYWYRQSLGQGPEFLIYFQGTGAADDSGLPNDRFFAVRPEGSVSTLKIQRTERGDSAVYLCASSFSQGLKFFGPGTRLTVL.